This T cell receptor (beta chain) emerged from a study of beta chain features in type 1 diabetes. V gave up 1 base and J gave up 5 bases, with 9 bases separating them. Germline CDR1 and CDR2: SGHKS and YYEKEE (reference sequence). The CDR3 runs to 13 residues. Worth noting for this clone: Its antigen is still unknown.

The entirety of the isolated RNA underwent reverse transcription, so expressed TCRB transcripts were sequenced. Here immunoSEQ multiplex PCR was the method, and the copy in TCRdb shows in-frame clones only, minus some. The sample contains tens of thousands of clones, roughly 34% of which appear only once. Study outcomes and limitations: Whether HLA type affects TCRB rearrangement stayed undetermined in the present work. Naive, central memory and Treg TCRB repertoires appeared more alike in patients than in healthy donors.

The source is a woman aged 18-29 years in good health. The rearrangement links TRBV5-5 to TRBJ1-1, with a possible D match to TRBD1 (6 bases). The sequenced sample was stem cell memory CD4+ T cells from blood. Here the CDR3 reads CASSLQGSTEAFF. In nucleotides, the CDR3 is TGTGCCAGCAGCTTGCAGGGGAGTACTGAAGCTTTCTTT.